This T cell receptor beta chain appears in the sequencing data of a study of blood T cells in healthy people across ages. The ends were cut back, 2 bases at V and 2 bases at J, with 13 bases in the middle. CDR1 is SGDLS and CDR2 is YYNGEE in the germline V gene. The CDR3 spans 15 residues. A sample-barcoded 5' primer and a J-beta primer mix were used in a second PCR of roughly 7 to 12 cycles. Each CDR3 protein gets one entry after TCRdb re-called the 5' RACE reads with MiXCR. The sample has around 1,800,000 distinct CDR3 sequences, roughly 43% seen once. This clonotype was recorded a few times. The antigen remains unidentified. Samples had at least 6.5 million PBMCs isolated from them. The amount of total RNA extracted per sample was at least 6 micrograms. General study points: Across the age range, TCR beta diversity per million T cells fell in a roughly linear way. No conclusive comparison of naive versus antigen-experienced cells was possible with unsorted PBMCs.

Sequencing was performed on blood. The TCR was taken from a human donor in good health. The V and J genes are TRBV9 and TRBJ1-2, with unresolved D. The CDR3 protein is CASSVDVLGNYGYTF. Written as DNA, the CDR3 is TGTGCCAGCAGCGTGGACGTACTGGGGAACTATGGCTACACCTTC. Supplemented by reference TRBV9 and TRBJ1-2, the full variable domain reads DSGVTQTPKHLITATGQRVTLRCSPRSGDLSVYWYQQSLDQGLQFLIQYYNGEERAKGNILERFSAQQFPDLHSELNLSSLELGDSALYFCASSVDVLGNYGYTFGSGTRLTVV.